This is a list of T cell receptor beta chains from one sample in a study of neurological immune-mediated disorders. TCRdb passed the 5' RACE reads through MiXCR, listing each CDR3 protein once. The repertoire consists of approximately 58,000 distinct CDR3 sequences, with about an eighth occurring once and the leading ten covering approximately 2%. The sequenced material came from PBMCs. All receptors come from a man aged 55 to 70 in good health. Both conserved end residues are part of each CDR3. A D gene is named only where the DNA matches it firmly. Clone size is not always given. Where it is, it says once, few, many or a class for expanded clones.

size: many
D: TRBD1
J: TRBJ1-2
V: TRBV7-2
DNA: TGTGCCAGCAACCCTCAGACAGGGTCTAACTATGGCTACACCTTC
CDR3: CASNPQTGSNYGYTF

size: many
D: NA
J: TRBJ1-1
V: TRBV20-1
DNA: TGCAGTGCCGAAGGTGACACTGAAGCTTTCTTT
CDR3: CSAEGDTEAFF

size: many
D: NA
J: TRBJ1-4
V: TRBV14
DNA: TGTGCCAGCAGCCAAGTTCTTGGACCAGGGGAAAAACTGTTTTTT
CDR3: CASSQVLGPGEKLFF

size: medium-sized
D: TRBD1
J: TRBJ1-2
V: TRBV20-1
DNA: TGCAGTGCTAGAGCCTGGGACAGCTCAAACTATGGCTACACCTTC
CDR3: CSARAWDSSNYGYTF

size: NA
D: NA
J: TRBJ2-7
V: TRBV18
DNA: TGTGCCAGCTCACCAGATTTTAATCCGGTTGAGCAGTACTTC
CDR3: CASSPDFNPVEQYF

size: many
D: TRBD2
J: TRBJ2-3
V: TRBV27
DNA: TGTGCCAGCAGTTTAATGGATTCGCCTAGCGGGACAGATACGCAGTATTTT
CDR3: CASSLMDSPSGTDTQYF

size: NA
D: NA
J: TRBJ2-6
V: TRBV6-5
DNA: TGTGCCAGCAGTAATACTGGGGCCAACGTCCAGACTTTC
CDR3: CASSNTGANVQTF

size: many
D: TRBD1
J: TRBJ1-1
V: TRBV7-9
DNA: TGTGCCAGCAGCCACAGGGGTCCGGACACTGAAGCTTTCTTT
CDR3: CASSHRGPDTEAFF

size: many
D: NA
J: TRBJ1-2
V: TRBV29-1
DNA: TGCAGCGTTCGACTCCTTCCGGACTATGGCTACACCTTC
CDR3: CSVRLLPDYGYTF

size: many
D: NA
J: TRBJ2-7
V: TRBV18
DNA: TGTGCCAGCTCACCGCCCGCAGGGTACGAGCAGTACTTC
CDR3: CASSPPAGYEQYF

size: many
D: NA
J: TRBJ2-7
V: TRBV5-1
DNA: TGCGCCAGCAGCCTCTATTCGGGGTGGGACGGCGAGCAGTACTTC
CDR3: CASSLYSGWDGEQYF

size: many
D: TRBD2
J: TRBJ2-3
V: TRBV7-2
DNA: TGTGCCAGCGGCGTCCAGCGGGGGGAGAAAGATACGCAGTATTTT
CDR3: CASGVQRGEKDTQYF

size: many
D: NA
J: TRBJ2-7
V: TRBV6-6
DNA: TGTGCCAGCAACCTGGGGGGTTACGAGCAGTACTTC
CDR3: CASNLGGYEQYF

size: few
D: NA
J: TRBJ1-1
V: TRBV6-6
DNA: TGTGCCAGCAGTTACTCAGGGTTAGTGACTGAAGCTTTCTTT
CDR3: CASSYSGLVTEAFF

size: many
D: TRBD1
J: TRBJ2-1
V: TRBV6-2/TRBV6-3
DNA: TGTGCCAGCAGCCCCCCCGACAGGGGCTACAATGAGCAGTTCTTC
CDR3: CASSPPDRGYNEQFF

size: many
D: TRBD2
J: TRBJ2-2
V: TRBV7-8
DNA: TGTGCCAGCACCCAGAGCGGGGTGGCGAACACCGGGGAGCTGTTTTTT
CDR3: CASTQSGVANTGELFF

size: many
D: TRBD1
J: TRBJ2-5
V: TRBV20-1
DNA: TGCAGTGCTAGTGACCCCCGGACAGGTGGAGAGACCCAGTACTTC
CDR3: CSASDPRTGGETQYF

size: many
D: TRBD1
J: TRBJ1-2
V: TRBV20-1
DNA: TGCAGTGCTAGAGAGGAGACAGGGATTGGTAGCGACACCTTC
CDR3: CSAREETGIGSDTF

size: few
D: NA
J: TRBJ2-7
V: TRBV11-2
DNA: TGTGCCTCTTCCTCCGAGGGGGGCCCCTACGAGCAGTACTTC
CDR3: CASSSEGGPYEQYF

size: many
D: NA
J: TRBJ1-1
V: TRBV18
DNA: TGTGCCAGCTCACCACCGACAGCTGACACTGAAGCTTTCTTT
CDR3: CASSPPTADTEAFF

size: once
D: NA
J: TRBJ2-3
V: TRBV5-6
DNA: TGCGCCAGCATCTCCGATGGGACAGATACGCAGTATTTT
CDR3: CASISDGTDTQYF

size: many
D: NA
J: TRBJ2-1
V: TRBV20-1
DNA: TGCAGTGCCACCGAACCACATTCTCATGAGCAGTTCTTC
CDR3: CSATEPHSHEQFF

size: many
D: TRBD2
J: TRBJ2-2
V: TRBV12-3/TRBV12-4
DNA: TGTGCCAGCCCAGCGGGGGGGCCCCTTGGGGGCACCGGGGAGCTGTTTTTT
CDR3: CASPAGGPLGGTGELFF

size: many
D: NA
J: TRBJ2-2
V: TRBV5-1
DNA: TGCGCCAGCTCGCCCTCCCCGAGTGATCCGGCCGGGGAGCTGTTTTTT
CDR3: CASSPSPSDPAGELFF

size: NA
D: NA
J: TRBJ2-7
V: TRBV9
DNA: TGTGCCAGCAGCGCCCGGAGTTCCTACGAGCAGTACTTC
CDR3: CASSARSSYEQYF

size: once
D: TRBD1
J: TRBJ2-1
V: TRBV20-1
DNA: TGCAGTGCCCATACTGACAGGGTCAATGAGCAGTTCTTC
CDR3: CSAHTDRVNEQFF

size: once
D: NA
J: TRBJ2-2
V: TRBV5-1
DNA: TGCGCCAGCAGAAGGGGGTCGGACACCAGGGAGCTGTTTTTT
CDR3: CASRRGSDTRELFF

size: many
D: TRBD2
J: TRBJ2-7
V: TRBV20-1
DNA: TGCAGTGGCCTTTCAGGGAGGGGCTACGAGCAGTACTTC
CDR3: CSGLSGRGYEQYF

size: many
D: TRBD2
J: TRBJ2-3
V: TRBV5-1
DNA: TGCGCCAGCAGCTTGGTACTAGCGGGGGCGGATACGCAGTATTTT
CDR3: CASSLVLAGADTQYF

size: many
D: NA
J: TRBJ1-1
V: TRBV4-3
DNA: TGCGCCAGCAGCCAAGTTGGCAGTGAAGCTTTCTTT
CDR3: CASSQVGSEAFF

size: many
D: NA
J: TRBJ1-4
V: TRBV7-2
DNA: TGTGCCAGCACCCCGGACGGGGCAGAAAAACTGTTTTTT
CDR3: CASTPDGAEKLFF

size: many
D: NA
J: TRBJ2-7
V: TRBV25-1
DNA: TGTGCCAGTTCGCCCCCCGGTCCCAGCTCCTACGAGCAGTACTTC
CDR3: CASSPPGPSSYEQYF

size: many
D: TRBD2
J: TRBJ2-6
V: TRBV20-1
DNA: TGCAGTGCTAGACGGCGGGGGGCCTCTGGGGCCAACGTCCTGACTTTC
CDR3: CSARRRGASGANVLTF

size: many
D: TRBD1
J: TRBJ2-7
V: TRBV7-9
DNA: TGTGCCAGCAGCTGGGACAGCTACGAGCAGTACTTC
CDR3: CASSWDSYEQYF

size: many
D: TRBD1
J: TRBJ2-7
V: TRBV28
DNA: TGTGCCAGCAGTCCGGGACAGGGCTACGAGCAGTACTTC
CDR3: CASSPGQGYEQYF

size: many
D: TRBD1
J: TRBJ1-6
V: TRBV5-1
DNA: TGCGCCAGCAGCTCGGGACAGAATTCACCCCTCCACTTT
CDR3: CASSSGQNSPLHF

size: NA
D: TRBD1
J: TRBJ2-2
V: TRBV10-3
DNA: TGTGCCATCAGTGATCCAACTTTGACAGGGACCGGGGAGCTGTTTTTT
CDR3: CAISDPTLTGTGELFF

size: many
D: NA
J: TRBJ1-1
V: TRBV6-4
DNA: TGTGCCAGCAGTCAAACAGGGTCCGTGGACACTGAAGCTTTCTTT
CDR3: CASSQTGSVDTEAFF

size: NA
D: NA
J: TRBJ1-1
V: TRBV6-2/TRBV6-3
DNA: TGTGCCAGCAGCCAGAACCTACAGGGTGGAGCTGAAGCTTTCTTT
CDR3: CASSQNLQGGAEAFF

size: many
D: TRBD1
J: TRBJ1-2
V: TRBV5-5
DNA: TGTGCCAGCAGCCTCACAGGGGCCAATCCCTATGGCTACACCTTC
CDR3: CASSLTGANPYGYTF

size: many
D: NA
J: TRBJ2-5
V: TRBV7-2
DNA: TGTGCCAGCAGCTCTCAGGCACAAGAGACCCAGTACTTC
CDR3: CASSSQAQETQYF

size: many
D: NA
J: TRBJ2-6
V: TRBV20-1
DNA: TGCAGTGCTATCAAGGCTGGGGGAGCCAACGTCCTGACTTTC
CDR3: CSAIKAGGANVLTF

size: many
D: NA
J: TRBJ1-2
V: TRBV25-1
DNA: TGTGCCAGCAGTGGGCAGGGTGCGAACTATGGCTACACCTTC
CDR3: CASSGQGANYGYTF

size: many
D: TRBD2
J: TRBJ2-1
V: TRBV20-1
DNA: TGCAGTGCTAAGACTAGCGGGGGGATGCATGAGCAGTTCTTC
CDR3: CSAKTSGGMHEQFF

size: many
D: NA
J: TRBJ1-1
V: TRBV29-1
DNA: TGCAGCGCCTCGGTTGGAGACACTGAAGCTTTCTTT
CDR3: CSASVGDTEAFF

size: many
D: TRBD1
J: TRBJ2-7
V: TRBV27
DNA: TGTGCCAGCAGCCCGGACAGGGCCTACGAGCAGTACTTC
CDR3: CASSPDRAYEQYF

size: many
D: NA
J: TRBJ2-6
V: TRBV24-1
DNA: TGTGCCACCAGTGATCCACCCCTGACGGGGACGGGGGCCAACGTCCTGACTTTC
CDR3: CATSDPPLTGTGANVLTF

size: NA
D: TRBD1
J: TRBJ2-5
V: TRBV29-1
DNA: TGCAGCGCGAAGGACAGGCCCTACCAAGAGACCCAGTACTTC
CDR3: CSAKDRPYQETQYF

size: few
D: TRBD2
J: TRBJ2-1
V: TRBV14
DNA: TGTGCCAGCAGCCCAGATTCGGGACTAGCGGGGAGGAACTACAATGAGCAGTTCTTC
CDR3: CASSPDSGLAGRNYNEQFF

size: many
D: NA
J: TRBJ1-1
V: TRBV5-1
DNA: TGCGCCAGCAGCGCAGGGTACAACACTGAAGCTTTCTTT
CDR3: CASSAGYNTEAFF

size: NA
D: TRBD2
J: TRBJ2-3
V: TRBV7-2
DNA: TGTGCCAGCGAACCGCCCCGGGGGGGCCGTGGAGATACGCAGTATTTT
CDR3: CASEPPRGGRGDTQYF

size: many
D: NA
J: TRBJ2-5
V: TRBV29-1
DNA: TGCAGCGTTGACTGGGGGGGCAAAGAGACCCAGTACTTC
CDR3: CSVDWGGKETQYF

size: many
D: NA
J: TRBJ2-1
V: TRBV7-2
DNA: TGTGCCAGCAGGCGACAGCTCCAAGGAGAGCAGTTCTTC
CDR3: CASRRQLQGEQFF

size: many
D: TRBD1
J: TRBJ2-1
V: TRBV29-1
DNA: TGCAGCGCACGGGGACAGGGCAATGAGCAGTTCTTC
CDR3: CSARGQGNEQFF

size: many
D: NA
J: TRBJ1-5
V: TRBV20-1
DNA: TGCAGTGCTAGAGAAAAAGGAGGGACCGGTCAGCCCCAGCATTTT
CDR3: CSAREKGGTGQPQHF

size: many
D: NA
J: TRBJ2-1
V: TRBV20-1
DNA: TGCAGTGCTAGAGTTTTTGACAGGGAGGAGTTCTTC
CDR3: CSARVFDREEFF

size: many
D: TRBD1
J: TRBJ2-7
V: TRBV20-1
DNA: TGCAGTGCTAGAGATTGGGGACAGAACTACGAGCAGTACTTC
CDR3: CSARDWGQNYEQYF

size: many
D: NA
J: TRBJ1-3
V: TRBV7-8
DNA: TGTGCCAGCAGCCGGGGGGACACCATATATTTT
CDR3: CASSRGDTIYF

size: many
D: TRBD1
J: TRBJ2-1
V: TRBV5-1
DNA: TGCGCCAGCAGCGGGACAGGGGCCAATCGGGGCAATGAGCAGTTCTTC
CDR3: CASSGTGANRGNEQFF